Below are 25 T cell receptor beta chains sequenced from a single sample in a study of T-cell memory formation after mild COVID-19. TCRdb re-analysed the 5' RACE reads in MiXCR, keeping a single row per CDR3 protein. This sample has a few hundred thousand distinct CDR3 sequences, with roughly 18% found just once. The sequenced sample was PBMCs or a T cell subset sorted from them (not recorded which). These receptors were collected from a man aged 18 to 30 who had mild COVID-19 (a few samples of this study predate the infection). Cell type and time point are not known.

The V call is TRBV24-1, the J call TRBJ1-1, with D unresolved. Germline loops: CDR1 KGHDR, CDR2 SFDVKD. This CDR3 contains 13 residues. V was cut by 10 bases and J by 3 bases, with 14 bases left in between. The CDR3 coding sequence is TGTGCCACTCGCCCGGCTGGGGACACTGAAGCTTTCTTT. Protein: CATRPAGDTEAFF.

The table lists this clonotype with many counts. The junction does not match germline at one end; this may be a read error. V gene TRBV5-1 combines with J gene TRBJ1-2, with 9 nucleotides matching TRBD1. The CDR3 is 13 amino acids. Germline V gene sequence: CDR1 SGHRS, CDR2 YFSETQ. The CDR3 loop is CASRPGNRGPFHF. DNA of the CDR3: TGCGCCAGCAGGCCTGGAAACAGGGGGCCCTTCCACTTC.

In its sample, this clonotype was seen a few times. The CDR3 DNA reads TGTGCCAGCAGTTACTCACCTACAGGGCCGAGGGAGCAGTACGTC. Translation: CASSYSPTGPREQYV. The chain is built from TRBV6-2 or TRBV6-3 and TRBJ2-7, with D tentatively TRBD1 (6 bases). Looked up from germline, CDR1 is MNHEY and CDR2 is SVGEGT. CDR3 size: 15 residues. Between the trimmed V and J ends, which lost 0 bases and 7 bases, there was a span of 16 bases.

This chain connects TRBV6-2 or TRBV6-3 to TRBJ2-7; 7 bases agree with TRBD1. Germline trimming cut 0 bases from V and 3 bases from J; bases unmatched to any gene: 8. There are 16 residues in the CDR3. Germline values: CDR1 MNHEY, CDR2 SVGEGT. CDR3 sequence: CASSYSSRQGRYEQYF. The CDR3 DNA follows: TGTGCCAGCAGTTACTCAAGCCGACAGGGTCGCTACGAGCAGTACTTC.

V gene TRBV15 combines with J gene TRBJ1-2; D call uncertain. In germline, CDR1 is LNHNV, CDR2 YYDKDF (reference sequence). V dropped 5 bases and J dropped 6 bases, with 13 bases sitting between them. The CDR3 length is 13 residues. CDR3 in amino acids: CATSRTPRDGYTF. The CDR3 DNA sequence: TGTGCCACCAGCCGCACGCCCCGCGATGGCTACACCTTC. The full variable domain, its missing parts supplied by reference TRBV15 and TRBJ1-2, is DAMVIQNPRYQVTQFGKPVTLSCSQTLNHNVMYWYQQKSSQAPKLLFHYYDKDFNNEADTPDNFQSRRPNTSFCFLDIRSPGLGDTAMYLCATSRTPRDGYTFGSGTRLTVV.

The CDR3 DNA reads TGTGCCAGCTCACCGCTCGAAACGGAAGAAGCTTTCTTT. It yields the protein CASSPLETEEAFF. V usage is TRBV18 and J usage is TRBJ1-1; no clear D gene. Germline V CDR1 and CDR2: KGHSH, LQKENI. The CDR3 has 13 amino acids. Deletions cut 3 bases from V and 8 bases from J, with 13 bases between.

For this clonotype: One base away lies a much larger clone, so this may be a sequencing read error. The rearrangement links TRBV6-4 to TRBJ2-2, with D perhaps matching TRBD2 (5 bases). Germline assignment: CDR1 MRHNA and CDR2 SNTAGT. The CDR3 contains 13 residues. CDR3 nucleotides: TGTGCCGGCAGTGACGGGGAAACCGGGGAGCTGTTTTTT. This translates into CAGSDGETGELFF.

The gene calls are TRBV7-2 and TRBJ2-3, with D perhaps being TRBD1 or TRBD2 (5 bases each). From germline, CDR1 is SGHTA and CDR2 FQGNSA. This CDR3 is 15 amino acids long. V was shortened by 2 bases and J by 2 bases, with 11 bases between the two germline ends. The CDR3 DNA sequence: TGTGCCAGCAGCTTATCGGTGGGGGACACAGATACGCAGTATTTT. Protein product: CASSLSVGDTDTQYF.

In this sample, this clonotype turned up a few times. CDR3 region: CASSGGFYGYTF. DNA for the CDR3: TGTGCCAGCAGCGGGGGGTTCTATGGCTACACCTTC. The chain combines TRBV12-3 or TRBV12-4 with TRBJ1-2; TRBD1 is a possible D gene (5 bases). Trimming left V 6 bases short and J 4 bases short, with 9 bases between. The CDR3 totals 12 residues.

This chain joins TRBV9 and TRBJ2-1; D possibly corresponds to TRBD2 (5 bases). V was trimmed by 4 bases and J by 12 bases, leaving 17 bases between them. Looked up from germline, CDR1 is SGDLS and CDR2 is YYNGEE. This CDR3 comprises 13 residues. CDR3 amino acids: CASSPSSDLWQFF. The CDR3 coding sequence is TGTGCCAGCAGCCCAAGTTCGGACTTGTGGCAGTTCTTC. Based on the CDR3 plus reference TRBV9 and TRBJ2-1, the full variable domain is DSGVTQTPKHLITATGQRVTLRCSPRSGDLSVYWYQQSLDQGLQFLIQYYNGEERAKGNILERFSAQQFPDLHSELNLSSLELGDSALYFCASSPSSDLWQFFGPGTRLTVL.

This clonotype came up many times. This chain joins TRBV6-4 and TRBJ2-1, with 8 nucleotides matching TRBD1. This CDR3 is built from 14 residues. Germline CDR1 and CDR2: MRHNA and SNTAGT. V dropped 3 bases and J dropped 8; count of bases not matched to a gene: 6. The CDR3 bases are TGTGCCAGCAGTGAGACCCAGGGGGCGGATGAGCAGTTCTTC. Translation gives CASSETQGADEQFF.

J is TRBJ1-5 and V is TRBV15; no firm D call. V was clipped by 0 bases and J by 8 bases, with 14 bases between them. The CDR3 covers 15 residues. From germline, CDR1 is LNHNV and CDR2 YYDKDF (reference sequence). CDR3 coding DNA: TGTGCCACCAGCAGAGATCTAGGAGGATTGGAGCCCCAGCATTTT. Translating it yields CATSRDLGGLEPQHF.

The CDR3 region has the DNA TGTGCCAGCAGTTACCAAGGACAGGGGGCGGCCAAAAACATTCAGTACTTC. Residues: CASSYQGQGAAKNIQYF. The genes are TRBV6-5 and TRBJ2-4; the match to TRBD1 covers 11 bases. This CDR3 region has 17 residues. Trimming cost V 2 bases and J 1 base; bases outside gene matches: 4. Germline V gives CDR1 MNHEY, CDR2 SVGAGI.

This clonotype is medium-sized by share. The chain is built from TRBV6-2 or TRBV6-3 and TRBJ2-7; the match to TRBD1 covers 9 bases. Germline values: CDR1 MNHEY, CDR2 SVGEGT. The junction had 8 bases not matched to a gene; V was cut back by 6 bases and J by 2 bases. CDR3 length: 15 amino acids. DNA for the CDR3: TGTGCCAGCAGCCTCGGACAGGGGCCAACCTACGAGCAGTACGTC. Protein product: CASSLGQGPTYEQYV.

The J gene is TRBJ1-6, the V gene TRBV2; D gene unclear. The CDR3 has 14 residues. Germline assignment: CDR1 SNHLY and CDR2 FYNNEI. V was trimmed by 5 bases and J by 7 bases, leaving 12 bases between them. Here the CDR3 reads CASSPLGSNSPLHF. The CDR3 DNA reads as TGTGCCAGCAGTCCTCTAGGGTCCAATTCACCCCTCCACTTT.

This clonotype was detected ten times or more. The chain combines TRBV5-5 with TRBJ2-3, with D tentatively TRBD1 or TRBD2 (5 bases each). Germline assignment: CDR1 SGHKS and CDR2 YYEKEE (reference sequence). The CDR3 extends over 16 amino acids. V was shortened by 4 bases and J by 1 base, with 16 bases between the two germline ends. In nucleotides, the CDR3 is TGTGCCAGCAGCCCAGTCCGGGACGGGGGCACAGATACGCAGTATTTT. Its protein is CASSPVRDGGTDTQYF.

This clonotype was counted only a few times. V and J are TRBV7-2 and TRBJ2-3; no clear D gene. The ends were cut back, 7 bases at V and 0 bases at J, with 11 bases in the middle. This CDR3 spans 14 amino acids. Germline values: CDR1 SGHTA, CDR2 FQGNSA. This CDR3 reads CASTVRASTDTQYF. In DNA form, the CDR3 reads TGTGCCAGCACGGTGAGAGCCAGCACAGATACGCAGTATTTT.

Only a few counts were recorded for this clonotype. The chain recombines TRBV5-1 with TRBJ1-2; D perhaps matches TRBD1 (5 bases). Trimming removed 4 bases at V and 8 bases at J, with 21 bases between. Germline CDR1 SGHRS, CDR2 YFSETQ. The CDR3 extends over 15 amino acids. CDR3 sequence reads: CASSDRPYRIWGYTF. The DNA of the CDR3 is TGCGCCAGCAGCGACAGACCCTACAGGATTTGGGGCTACACCTTC. The full variable domain, its missing parts supplied by reference TRBV5-1 and TRBJ1-2, is KAGVTQTPRYLIKTRGQQVTLSCSPISGHRSVSWYQQTPGQGLQFLFEYFSETQRNKGNFPGRFSGRQFSNSRSEMNVSTLELGDSALYLCASSDRPYRIWGYTFGSGTRLTVV.

This clonotype was counted at least ten times. This rearrangement joins TRBV20-1 to TRBJ2-7; D is unresolved. Germline lookup yields CDR1 DFQATT and CDR2 SNEGSKA (reference sequence). The V and J ends lost 6 bases and 2 bases respectively, with 14 bases between them. The CDR3 has 13 amino acids. This CDR3 is CSAPLTNTYEQYF. DNA for the CDR3: TGCAGTGCCCCCCTGACCAATACCTACGAGCAGTACTTC.

The table lists this clonotype with a few counts. The chain links TRBV20-1 to TRBJ2-3; D is perhaps TRBD2 (6 bases). Germline V gene sequence: CDR1 DFQATT, CDR2 SNEGSKA (reference sequence). This CDR3 spans 15 amino acids. Trimming cost V 3 bases and J 6 bases, with 19 bases left between them. The CDR3 sequence is CSASPPRDSMDTQYF. DNA for the CDR3: TGCAGTGCTAGTCCCCCTAGGGACTCAATGGATACGCAGTATTTT.

There are a few counts of this clonotype. This chain joins TRBV12-3 or TRBV12-4 and TRBJ1-1; 10 bases are shared with TRBD1. The CDR3 has 15 amino acids. V lost 7 bases, J lost 7 bases, and 12 bases stayed unmatched. The CDR3 loop reads CASTRPEGTGVEAFF. In DNA, the CDR3 is TGTGCCAGCACCCGTCCCGAGGGGACAGGGGTTGAAGCTTTCTTT.

The chain joins TRBV4-3 to TRBJ2-1, with D possibly being TRBD2 (5 bases). The V and J ends lost 4 bases and 2 bases respectively, with 15 bases between them. CDR1 LGHNA and CDR2 YSLEER come from the germline V gene. The CDR3 runs 16 residues. The CDR3 region is CASSRSTRTPYNEQFF. The CDR3 nucleotides read TGCGCCAGCAGCCGGTCGACGAGGACTCCCTACAATGAGCAGTTCTTC.

This chain connects TRBV9 to TRBJ2-3, with TRBD2 identical over 8 bases. CDR1 and CDR2 (germline): SGDLS, YYNGEE. V dropped 0 bases and J dropped 2; count of bases not matched to a gene: 5. This CDR3 has 16 residues. Here the CDR3 reads CASSVGAGDSTDTQYF. CDR3 coding DNA: TGTGCCAGCAGCGTAGGAGCGGGGGACTCCACAGATACGCAGTATTTT.

This clonotype was detected a few times. This chain uses TRBV2 with TRBJ2-7; maybe TRBD1 (6 bases). This CDR3 contains 12 residues. Germline lookup yields CDR1 SNHLY and CDR2 FYNNEI. For the CDR3, the DNA is TGTGCTAGGGGGAAGAGGTCCTACGAGCAGTACTTC. This sequence encodes CARGKRSYEQYF.

V usage is TRBV20-1 and J usage is TRBJ1-2; 7 bases map to TRBD1. Germline values: CDR1 DFQATT, CDR2 SNEGSKA (reference sequence). Germline trimming cut 2 bases from V and 0 bases from J; bases unmatched to any gene: 12. This CDR3 has 17 residues. The CDR3, as DNA: TGCAGTGCTAGAACCCGACAGGGACTACTAGCTAACTATGGCTACACCTTC. This gives the protein CSARTRQGLLANYGYTF.